Following are 29 T cell receptor beta chains from one sample sequenced in a study of post-analysis software for immune sequencing data. Study findings and constraints: In patients, TRBV5-6, TRBV5-1 and TRBV20-1 belonged to four or five TRBV segments found more frequently than in controls.

These receptors have no identified antigens. The library was made from cDNA and included unique molecular identifiers. From the PCR reads, TCRdb called clonotypes with MiXCR, one entry per CDR3 protein. The sample includes about 400,000 distinct CDR3 sequences, approximately 33% seen only once; the top ten take around 15%. The specimen sequenced was blood. The receptors were gathered from a girl aged 5-17 years with multiple sclerosis.

This chain connects TRBV27 to TRBJ2-5; D possibly corresponds to TRBD1 (6 bases). The CDR3 consists of 14 residues. V lost 6 bases and J 5 bases, leaving 16 bases between the germline ends. Germline V gene sequence: CDR1 MNHEY, CDR2 SMNVEV (reference sequence). CDR3 sequence reads: CASRITQGSETQYF. In nucleotides, the CDR3 is TGTGCCAGCAGGATCACTCAGGGGTCGGAGACCCAGTACTTC.

This clonotype was recorded a few times. V usage is TRBV24-1 and J usage is TRBJ2-2; no reliable D call. The CDR3 is 14 residues long. CDR1 is KGHDR, CDR2 SFDVKD, per germline. V gave up 4 bases and J gave up 1 base, with 6 bases separating them. The chain's CDR3 is CATSENRNTGELFF. CDR3 coding DNA: TGTGCCACCAGTGAAAACAGGAACACCGGGGAGCTGTTTTTT.

CDR3 in amino acids: CASSERGTGYGYTF. As DNA, the CDR3 is TGTGCCAGCAGTGAACGGGGGACTGGGTATGGCTACACCTTC. The J gene is TRBJ1-2, the V gene TRBV6-1, with D tentatively TRBD1 (5 bases). V was shortened by 2 bases and J by 5 bases, with 12 bases between the two germline ends. The germline CDR1 and CDR2 sequences are MNHNS and SASEGT. The CDR3 contains 14 residues.

The chain has TRBV5-1 and TRBJ2-3; 14 positions match TRBD2. The CDR3 covers 17 residues. Germline V CDR1 and CDR2: SGHRS, YFSETQ. Trimming removed 3 bases from V and 3 bases from J; junction bases left unmatched: 6. CDR3 region: CASSSRTSGGLTDTQYF. The CDR3 bases are TGCGCCAGCAGCTCTAGGACTAGCGGGGGGCTTACAGATACGCAGTATTTT.

V gene TRBV12-3 or TRBV12-4 combines with J gene TRBJ1-4; a weak D match, TRBD1 (6 bases). V lost 6 bases and J lost 3, with 20 bases in between. The CDR3 runs 17 residues. The CDR3 protein is CASRPANGQPANEKLFF. In nucleotides, the CDR3 is TGTGCCAGCAGACCTGCAAACGGACAGCCCGCTAATGAAAAACTGTTTTTT.

This chain uses TRBV20-1 with TRBJ1-2; tentatively, D is TRBD1 (5 bases). Germline lookup yields CDR1 DFQATT and CDR2 SNEGSKA (reference sequence). The CDR3 has 14 amino acids. With 2 bases removed from V and 2 bases from J, the gap between germline ends came to 12 bases. The CDR3 reads CSARLLRGNYGYTF. The CDR3 DNA reads TGCAGTGCTAGATTACTCCGGGGGAACTATGGCTACACCTTC.

This clonotype was picked up one time. The V call is TRBV12-3 or TRBV12-4, the J call TRBJ2-7, with 11 bases matching TRBD2. The trim removed 5 bases at V and 4 bases at J, leaving 7 bases unmatched. CDR3 length: 15 amino acids. The CDR3 nucleotides read TGTGCCAGCAGTGATGGACTAGCGGGTTGGTACGAGCAGTACTTC. Its translation: CASSDGLAGWYEQYF.

This clonotype was counted only a few times. CDR3 region: CAISGTAGRNEQFF. CDR3 sequence (DNA): TGTGCCATCAGTGGGACAGCCGGTAGGAATGAGCAGTTCTTC. This sequence joins TRBV10-3 and TRBJ2-1; a weak D match, TRBD1 (6 bases). In germline, CDR1 is ENHRY, CDR2 SYGVKD. The ends were cut back, 4 bases at V and 7 bases at J, with 14 bases in the middle. The CDR3 runs to 14 residues.

This sequence joins TRBV2 and TRBJ1-2; TRBD1 might be the D (5 bases). The CDR3 sequence is 13 residues long. CDR1 and CDR2 from the germline V gene are SNHLY and FYNNEI. V was pared by 7 bases and J by 0 bases, with 9 bases between. This CDR3 reads CASTGGANYGYTF. CDR3 DNA: TGTGCCAGCACCGGAGGGGCTAACTATGGCTACACCTTC.

The rearrangement uses TRBV28 and TRBJ2-1; TRBD2 matches at 11 bases. CDR1 and CDR2 from the germline V gene are MDHEN and SYDVKM. The CDR3 totals 17 residues. With V trimmed by 10 bases and J by 0 bases, 11 bases remained unmatched. The CDR3 loop is CATTTSGEPSSYNEQFF. CDR3 DNA: TGTGCCACCACGACTAGCGGGGAACCCAGCTCCTACAATGAGCAGTTCTTC.

The rearrangement links TRBV11-2 to TRBJ2-3; 9 bases line up with TRBD2. Germline loops: CDR1 SGHAT, CDR2 FQNNGV. With 5 bases clipped from V and 1 base from J, the junction kept 4 bases outside the gene matches. This CDR3 contains 15 residues. The CDR3 DNA is TGTGCCAGCAGCCCTAGCGGGGTGGGCACAGATACGCAGTATTTT. Protein product: CASSPSGVGTDTQYF.

The chain recombines TRBV20-1 with TRBJ2-7, with 7 nucleotides matching TRBD2. The germline CDR1 and CDR2 sequences are DFQATT and SNEGSKA (reference sequence). This CDR3 has 14 residues. V trimming: 1 base; J trimming: 3 bases; junction bases outside the gene matches: 6. In DNA, the CDR3 is TGCAGTGCTAGAGGGTCCAGCGGGGACTACGAGCAGTACTTC. Translating gives CSARGSSGDYEQYF.

The rearrangement joins TRBV10-3 to TRBJ2-5; D is unresolved. The J call may be faulty, since TRBJ2-7 better matches the DNA end. The CDR3 covers 13 residues. Germline-derived CDR1 and CDR2 are ENHRY and SYGVKD. The DNA of the CDR3 is TGTGCCATCAGTGACCCGACTCCCAACGAGCAGTACTTC. Protein product: CAISDPTPNEQYF.

A remark on this clonotype: The junction differs from germline at one of its ends, possibly a read error. The rearrangement uses TRBV7-3 and TRBJ1-1, with 7 bases that match TRBD1. The germline gives CDR1 SGHTA, CDR2 FQGTGA. The CDR3 has 15 residues. The CDR3 DNA reads as TGTGCCAGCAGCATAACCGGGACAGTGAACACTGAAGCTTTCTTT. It is translated as CASSITGTVNTEAFF.

V is TRBV20-1 and J is TRBJ2-7; 8 bases are a match to TRBD2. Looked up from germline, CDR1 is DFQATT and CDR2 is SNEGSKA (reference sequence). The CDR3 spans 16 residues. Trimming cost V 5 bases and J 6 bases; bases outside gene matches: 18. CDR3 loop: CSAYAGGAEWVREQYF. For the CDR3, the DNA is TGCAGTGCTTACGCGGGGGGCGCAGAGTGGGTTCGCGAGCAGTACTTC.

The sample holds one count of this clonotype. The gene calls are TRBV21-1 and TRBJ2-5; the table calls TRBD2, which could not be checked here. TRBV21-1 is designated a pseudogene. The CDR3 runs to 16 residues. The CDR3 here is CASSKEEGPIERTQYF. CDR3 DNA: TGTGCCAGCAGCAAAGAGGAGGGCCCCATCGAGAGGACCCAGTACTTC.

This chain joins TRBV4-3 and TRBJ2-3; D gene uncertain. The CDR3 spans 13 residues. The V end lost 4 bases, the J end lost 2 bases, and 7 bases lay between the germline ends. The V gene's germline CDR1 is LGHNA and CDR2 YSLEER. The CDR3 loop reads CASSPRHTDTQYF. The CDR3, as DNA: TGCGCCAGCAGCCCTAGACACACAGATACGCAGTATTTT.

The V call is TRBV5-1, the J call TRBJ2-2, with D maybe TRBD1 (6 bases). The germline V and J ends were trimmed by 4 bases and 6 bases, with 16 bases remaining between them. The CDR3 has 15 amino acids. From germline, CDR1 is SGHRS and CDR2 YFSETQ. The DNA of the CDR3 is TGCGCCAGCAGCGGAACAGGGATCTACGCCGGGGAGCTGTTTTTT. Translation: CASSGTGIYAGELFF.

This clonotype showed up just a few times. The V call is TRBV12-3 or TRBV12-4, the J call TRBJ2-5; D not certain. V was pared by 2 bases and J by 2 bases, with 3 bases between. The CDR3 totals 12 residues. CDR3 coding DNA: TGTGCCAGCAGTTTATGGCAAGAGACCCAGTACTTC. It yields the protein CASSLWQETQYF.

V is TRBV4-3 and J is TRBJ2-7, with no clear D. The ends were cut back, 3 bases at V and 7 bases at J, with 13 bases in the middle. The CDR3 sequence is 13 residues long. Looked up from germline, CDR1 is LGHNA and CDR2 is YSLEER. The CDR3 reads CASSHSQWSEQYF. CDR3 DNA sequence: TGCGCCAGCAGCCACTCCCAGTGGTCTGAGCAGTACTTC.

This clonotype occurred once. The genes are TRBV20-1 and TRBJ2-2; D ambiguous. Trimming took off 1 base at V and 2 bases at J, with 11 bases between the two ends. Germline V gives CDR1 DFQATT, CDR2 SNEGSKA (reference sequence). The CDR3 runs to 15 residues. The DNA of the CDR3 is TGCAGTGCTAGAGCGACTGGGTCCAACACCGGGGAGCTGTTTTTT. Its protein product is CSARATGSNTGELFF.

This clonotype was observed a handful of times. The rearrangement uses TRBV7-3 and TRBJ2-1, with D possibly matching TRBD2 (5 bases). Trimming removed 3 bases at V and 4 bases at J, with 10 bases between. The CDR3 loop spans 14 amino acids. Per germline, CDR1 SGHTA and CDR2 FQGTGA. CDR3 in amino acids: CASSFGKEYNEQFF. The CDR3 DNA sequence: TGTGCCAGCAGCTTCGGGAAAGAGTACAATGAGCAGTTCTTC.

The chain couples TRBV7-2 to TRBJ1-1; D uncertain. V lost 0 bases and J 2 bases, leaving 4 bases between the germline ends. This CDR3 spans 13 amino acids. Looked up from germline, CDR1 is SGHTA and CDR2 is FQGNSA. This CDR3 reads CASSLAYNTEAFF. In nucleotides, the CDR3 is TGTGCCAGCAGCTTAGCGTACAACACTGAAGCTTTCTTT.

This clonotype appeared many times. V and J are TRBV7-9 and TRBJ1-2; 9 nucleotides line up with TRBD1. The CDR3 runs 19 residues. Per germline, CDR1 SEHNR and CDR2 FQNEAQ (reference sequence). After removal of 4 bases from V and 2 bases from J, the junction contained 17 bases not matched to a gene. The CDR3 is CASSSLRTGVQKRNYGYTF. Here the CDR3 DNA reads TGTGCCAGCAGCTCACTAAGGACAGGGGTCCAGAAGAGGAACTATGGCTACACCTTC.

This clonotype appeared a few times. J is TRBJ2-1 and V is TRBV5-6; 7 nucleotides align to TRBD1. Germline V lookup: CDR1 SGHDT, CDR2 YYEEEE. This CDR3 is 16 amino acids long. With V trimmed by 4 bases and J by 8 bases, 15 bases remained unmatched. The CDR3 is CASSRPRQGSWYEQFF. CDR3 nucleotide sequence: TGTGCCAGCAGCCGGCCCCGACAGGGAAGTTGGTATGAGCAGTTCTTC.

This chain connects TRBV6-4 to TRBJ2-3; 7 nucleotides agree with TRBD1. The CDR3 length is 14 residues. Germline V gene sequence: CDR1 MRHNA, CDR2 SNTAGT. The ends lost 6 bases at V and 0 bases at J; junction bases unmatched: 3. CDR3 protein: CASSTGASTDTQYF. CDR3 sequence (DNA): TGTGCCAGCAGCACAGGGGCTAGCACAGATACGCAGTATTTT.

This clonotype was recorded only once. The chain uses TRBV7-2 and TRBJ2-1, with D possibly being TRBD2 (6 bases). Trimming left V 1 base short and J 7 bases short, with 17 bases between. The V gene's germline CDR1 is SGHTA and CDR2 FQGNSA. The CDR3 covers 16 residues. CDR3 sequence reads: CASSLEVAVTRNEQFF. CDR3 DNA: TGTGCCAGCAGCTTAGAGGTAGCGGTGACAAGAAATGAGCAGTTCTTC. The full variable domain, completed using reference TRBV7-2 and TRBJ2-1, is GAGVSQSPSNKVTEKGKDVELRCDPISGHTALYWYRQSLGQGLEFLIYFQGNSAPDKSGLPSDRFSAERTGGSVSTLTIQRTQQEDSAVYLCASSLEVAVTRNEQFFGPGTRLTVL.

In this sample, this clonotype turned up a few times. This sequence joins TRBV7-2 and TRBJ1-4, with 8 bases that match TRBD1. The length of the CDR3 is 14 residues. V trimming: 3 bases; J trimming: 6 bases; junction bases outside the gene matches: 3. Germline V gives CDR1 SGHTA, CDR2 FQGNSA. The CDR3 coding sequence is TGTGCCAGCAGCTTCCAGGGGGCAGATGAAAAACTGTTTTTT. It is translated as CASSFQGADEKLFF.

This clonotype was counted a few times. The CDR3 DNA reads TGCGCCAGCAGCTTGGTTGCGGGGGTGTTCACAGATACGCAGTATTTT. Translation: CASSLVAGVFTDTQYF. The chain recombines TRBV5-1 with TRBJ2-3; 7 bases agree with TRBD2. The germline V gene has CDR1 SGHRS and CDR2 YFSETQ. This CDR3 comprises 16 residues. With 0 bases clipped from V and 2 bases from J, the junction kept 6 bases outside the gene matches. Looking up the rest from reference TRBV5-1 and TRBJ2-3 gives the full variable domain: KAGVTQTPRYLIKTRGQQVTLSCSPISGHRSVSWYQQTPGQGLQFLFEYFSETQRNKGNFPGRFSGRQFSNSRSEMNVSTLELGDSALYLCASSLVAGVFTDTQYFGPGTRLTVL.